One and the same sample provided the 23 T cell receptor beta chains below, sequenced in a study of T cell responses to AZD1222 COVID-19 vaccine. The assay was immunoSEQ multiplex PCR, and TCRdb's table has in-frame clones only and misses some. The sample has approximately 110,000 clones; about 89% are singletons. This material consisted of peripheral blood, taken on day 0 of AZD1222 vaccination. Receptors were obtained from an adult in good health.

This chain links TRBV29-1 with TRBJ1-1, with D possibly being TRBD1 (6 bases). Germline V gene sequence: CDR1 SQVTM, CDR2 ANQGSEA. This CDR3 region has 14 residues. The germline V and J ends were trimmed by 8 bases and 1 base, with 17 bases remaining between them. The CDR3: CSSDLGAANTEAFF. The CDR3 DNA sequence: TGCAGCTCAGACCTGGGGGCAGCGAACACTGAAGCTTTCTTT. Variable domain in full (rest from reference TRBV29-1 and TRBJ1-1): SAVISQKPSRDICQRGTSLTIQCQVDSQVTMMFWYRQQPGQSLTLIATANQGSEATYESGFVIDKFPISRPNLTFSTLTVSNMSPEDSSIYLCSSDLGAANTEAFFGQGTRLTVV.

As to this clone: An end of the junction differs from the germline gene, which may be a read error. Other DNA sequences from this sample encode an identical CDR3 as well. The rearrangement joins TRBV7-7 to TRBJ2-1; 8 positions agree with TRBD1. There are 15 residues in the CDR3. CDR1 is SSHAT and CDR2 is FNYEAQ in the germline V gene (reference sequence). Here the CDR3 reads CASSLGQGTYNEQFF. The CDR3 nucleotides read TGTGCTAGCAGCTTAGGACAGGGAACCTACAATGAGCAGTTCTTC.

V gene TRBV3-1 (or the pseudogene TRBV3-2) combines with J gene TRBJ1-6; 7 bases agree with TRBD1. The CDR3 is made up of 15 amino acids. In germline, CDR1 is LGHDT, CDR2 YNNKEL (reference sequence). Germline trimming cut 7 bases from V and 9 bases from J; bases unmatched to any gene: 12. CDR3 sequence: CASTRTGQMGSPLHF. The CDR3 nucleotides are TGTGCCAGCACCCGGACGGGACAGATGGGTTCACCCCTCCACTTT.

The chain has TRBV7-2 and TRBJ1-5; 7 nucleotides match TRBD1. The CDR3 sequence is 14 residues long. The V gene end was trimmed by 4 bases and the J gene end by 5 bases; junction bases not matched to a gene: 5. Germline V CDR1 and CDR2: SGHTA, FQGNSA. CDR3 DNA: TGTGCCAGCAGCTATGACAGGGCTTATCAGCCCCAGCATTTT. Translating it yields CASSYDRAYQPQHF.

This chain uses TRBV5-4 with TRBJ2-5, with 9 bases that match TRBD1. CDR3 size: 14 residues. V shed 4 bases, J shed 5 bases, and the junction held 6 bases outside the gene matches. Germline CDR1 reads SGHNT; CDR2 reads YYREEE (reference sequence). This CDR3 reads CASSLQGARETQYF. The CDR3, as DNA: TGTGCCAGCAGCCTACAGGGGGCTCGGGAGACCCAGTACTTC.

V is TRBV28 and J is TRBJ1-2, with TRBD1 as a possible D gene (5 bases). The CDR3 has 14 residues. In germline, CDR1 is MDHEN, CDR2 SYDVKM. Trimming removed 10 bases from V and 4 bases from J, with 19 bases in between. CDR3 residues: CAILPGTPPYGYTF. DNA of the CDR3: TGTGCCATCTTACCCGGGACTCCTCCCTATGGCTACACCTTC.

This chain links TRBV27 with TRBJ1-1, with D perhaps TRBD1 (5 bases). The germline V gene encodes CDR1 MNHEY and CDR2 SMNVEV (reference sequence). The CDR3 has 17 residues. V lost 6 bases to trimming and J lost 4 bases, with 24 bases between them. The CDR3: CASSPAGPPPWGTEAFF. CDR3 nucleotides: TGTGCCAGCAGCCCCGCGGGGCCGCCACCCTGGGGCACTGAAGCTTTCTTT.

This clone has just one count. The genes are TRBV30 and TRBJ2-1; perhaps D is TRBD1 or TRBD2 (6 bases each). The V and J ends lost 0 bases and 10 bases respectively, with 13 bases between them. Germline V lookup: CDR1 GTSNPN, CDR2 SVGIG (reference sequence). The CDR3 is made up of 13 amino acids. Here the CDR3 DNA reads TGTGCCTGGAGTGTGTCAGGGGCGGGGGAGCAGTTCTTC. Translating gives CAWSVSGAGEQFF.

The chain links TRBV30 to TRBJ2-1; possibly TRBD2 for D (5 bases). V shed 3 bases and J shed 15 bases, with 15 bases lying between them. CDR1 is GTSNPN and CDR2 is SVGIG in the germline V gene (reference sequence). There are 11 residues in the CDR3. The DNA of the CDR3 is TGTGCCTGGAGCGAGGGTCCACGGAGGTTCTTC. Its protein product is CAWSEGPRRFF.

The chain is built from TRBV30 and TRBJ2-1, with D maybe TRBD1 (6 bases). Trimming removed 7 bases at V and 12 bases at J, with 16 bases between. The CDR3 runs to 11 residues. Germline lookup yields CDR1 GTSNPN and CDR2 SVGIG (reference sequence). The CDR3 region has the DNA TGTGCCTTCCTCGACAGGCCCGTGCAGTTCTTC. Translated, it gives CAFLDRPVQFF.

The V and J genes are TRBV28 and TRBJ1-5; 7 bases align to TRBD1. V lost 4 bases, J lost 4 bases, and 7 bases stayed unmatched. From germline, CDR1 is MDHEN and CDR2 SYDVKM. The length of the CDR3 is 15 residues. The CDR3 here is CASSYNRGGNQPQHF. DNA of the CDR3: TGTGCCAGCAGTTACAACAGGGGTGGGAATCAGCCCCAGCATTTT.

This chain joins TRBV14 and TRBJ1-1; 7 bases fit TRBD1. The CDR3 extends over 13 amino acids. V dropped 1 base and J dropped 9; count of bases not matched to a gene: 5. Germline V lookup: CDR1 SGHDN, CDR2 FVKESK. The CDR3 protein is CASSQARGHKAFF. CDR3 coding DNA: TGTGCCAGCAGCCAAGCGAGGGGGCACAAAGCTTTCTTT. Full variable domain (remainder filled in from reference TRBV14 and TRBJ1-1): EAGVTQFPSHSVIEKGQTVTLRCDPISGHDNLYWYRRVMGKEIKFLLHFVKESKQDESGMPNNRFLAERTGGTYSTLKVQPAELEDSGVYFCASSQARGHKAFFGQGTRLTVV.

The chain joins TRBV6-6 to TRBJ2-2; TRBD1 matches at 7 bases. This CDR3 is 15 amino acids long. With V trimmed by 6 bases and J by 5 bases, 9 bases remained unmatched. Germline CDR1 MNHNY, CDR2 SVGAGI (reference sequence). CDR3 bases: TGTGCCAGCAGCCATACAGGGGTACGGACCGGGGAGCTGTTTTTT. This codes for CASSHTGVRTGELFF.

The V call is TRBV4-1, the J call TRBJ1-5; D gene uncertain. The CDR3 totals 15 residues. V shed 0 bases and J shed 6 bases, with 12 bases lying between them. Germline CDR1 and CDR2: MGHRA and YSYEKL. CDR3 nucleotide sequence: TGCGCCAGCAGCCAAGAGGTAGCACATCCTCAGCCCCAGCATTTT. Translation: CASSQEVAHPQPQHF.

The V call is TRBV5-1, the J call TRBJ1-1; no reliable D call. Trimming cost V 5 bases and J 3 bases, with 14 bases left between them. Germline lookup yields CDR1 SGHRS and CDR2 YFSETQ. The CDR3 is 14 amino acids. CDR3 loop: CASRTGVGDTEAFF. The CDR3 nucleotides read TGCGCCAGCAGGACTGGGGTAGGAGACACTGAAGCTTTCTTT.

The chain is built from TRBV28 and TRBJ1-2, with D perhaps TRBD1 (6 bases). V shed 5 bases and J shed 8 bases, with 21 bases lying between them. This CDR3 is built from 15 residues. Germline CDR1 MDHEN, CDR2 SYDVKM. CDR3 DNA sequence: TGTGCCAGCAGTCCCCCGACGTGGGGGGCTTTCGGCTACACCTTC. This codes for CASSPPTWGAFGYTF.

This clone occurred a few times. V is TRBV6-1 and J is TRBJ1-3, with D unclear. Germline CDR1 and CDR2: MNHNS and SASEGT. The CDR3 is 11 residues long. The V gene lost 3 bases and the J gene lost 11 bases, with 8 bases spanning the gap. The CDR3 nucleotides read TGTGCCAGCAGTGATCAGCGAGCCATATATTTT. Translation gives CASSDQRAIYF.

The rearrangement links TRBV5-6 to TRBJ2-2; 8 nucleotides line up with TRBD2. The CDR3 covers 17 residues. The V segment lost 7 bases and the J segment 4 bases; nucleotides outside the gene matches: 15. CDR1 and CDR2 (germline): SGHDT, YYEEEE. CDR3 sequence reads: CASLRRAGVGSTGELFF. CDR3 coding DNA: TGTGCCAGCCTGCGTAGAGCGGGAGTTGGGAGCACCGGGGAGCTGTTTTTT. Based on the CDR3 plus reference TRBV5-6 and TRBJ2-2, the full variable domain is DAGVTQSPTHLIKTRGQQVTLRCSPKSGHDTVSWYQQALGQGPQFIFQYYEEEERQRGNFPDRFSGHQFPNYSSELNVNALLLGDSALYLCASLRRAGVGSTGELFFGEGSRLTVL.

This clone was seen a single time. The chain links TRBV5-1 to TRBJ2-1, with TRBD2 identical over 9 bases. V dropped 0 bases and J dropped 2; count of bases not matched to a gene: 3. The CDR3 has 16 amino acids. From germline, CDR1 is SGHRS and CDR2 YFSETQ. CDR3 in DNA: TGCGCCAGCAGCTTGGCGTTAGCGGGGGCCTACAATGAGCAGTTCTTC. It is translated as CASSLALAGAYNEQFF.

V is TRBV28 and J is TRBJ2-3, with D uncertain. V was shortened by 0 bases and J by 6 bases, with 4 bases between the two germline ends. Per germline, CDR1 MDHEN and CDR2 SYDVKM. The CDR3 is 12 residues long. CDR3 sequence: CASSLWRDTQYF. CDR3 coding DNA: TGTGCCAGCAGTTTATGGAGGGATACGCAGTATTTT.

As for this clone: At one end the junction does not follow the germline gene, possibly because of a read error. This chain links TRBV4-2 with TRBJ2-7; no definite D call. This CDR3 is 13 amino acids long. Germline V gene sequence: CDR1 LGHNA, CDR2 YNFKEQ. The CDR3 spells CASNQDAGDEQYF. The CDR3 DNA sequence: TGTGCCAGCAACCAAGATGCTGGGGACGAGCAGTACTTC.

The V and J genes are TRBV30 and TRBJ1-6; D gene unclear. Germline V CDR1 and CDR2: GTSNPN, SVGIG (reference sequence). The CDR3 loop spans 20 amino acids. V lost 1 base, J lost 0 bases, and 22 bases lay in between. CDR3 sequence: CAWSGARTGRGYSYNSPLHF. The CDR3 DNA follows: TGTGCCTGGAGTGGGGCCCGGACGGGGAGAGGGTACTCCTATAATTCACCCCTCCACTTT.

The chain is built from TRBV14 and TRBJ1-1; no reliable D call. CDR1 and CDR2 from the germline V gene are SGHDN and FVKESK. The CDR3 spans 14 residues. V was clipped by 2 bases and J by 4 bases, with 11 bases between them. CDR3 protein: CASSQSTGGTEAFF. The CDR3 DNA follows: TGTGCCAGCAGCCAAAGTACGGGTGGCACTGAAGCTTTCTTT.